This T cell receptor (beta chain) was recovered during a study of spatial heterogeneity in lung cancer. Indicated time point: sample taken at primary tumor resection. The donors were more than 70 patients with non-small cell lung cancer that was early-stage and untreated. No cell sorting; template was whole RNA from tumor, lung tissue or PBMC. By share, this clonotype ranks as medium-sized (0.01 to 0.1%). TCRdb re-called the 5' RACE reads through MiXCR, storing one row per CDR3 protein. The sample lists more than 4,000 distinct CDR3 sequences, around 3.2% occurring once. V was clipped by 3 bases and J by 3 bases, with 11 bases between them. Germline values: CDR1 SGHTA, CDR2 FQGNSA. The CDR3 has 14 amino acids.

This sample comprised normal lung tissue next to the tumor, obtained at surgery. The receptor's source is a male donor with early-stage non-small cell lung cancer. The chain employs TRBV7-2 and TRBJ2-5; no firm D call. The CDR3 DNA reads TGTGCCAGCAGCTTCTACGGATTTAAAGAGACCCAGTACTTC. It encodes CASSFYGFKETQYF.